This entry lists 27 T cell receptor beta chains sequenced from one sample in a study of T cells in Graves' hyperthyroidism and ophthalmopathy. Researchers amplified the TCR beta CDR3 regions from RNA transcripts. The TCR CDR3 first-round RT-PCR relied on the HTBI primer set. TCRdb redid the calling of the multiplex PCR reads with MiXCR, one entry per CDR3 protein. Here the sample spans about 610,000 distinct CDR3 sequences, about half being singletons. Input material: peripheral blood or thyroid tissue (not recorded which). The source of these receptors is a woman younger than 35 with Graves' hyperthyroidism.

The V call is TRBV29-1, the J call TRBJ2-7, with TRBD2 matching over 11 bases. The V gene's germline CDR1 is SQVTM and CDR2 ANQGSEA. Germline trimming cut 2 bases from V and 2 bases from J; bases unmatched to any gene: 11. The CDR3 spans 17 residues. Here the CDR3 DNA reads TGCAGCGTTGAATCAATAGCGGGAGGGCGTCTCACCTACGAGCAGTACTTC. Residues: CSVESIAGGRLTYEQYF.

The chain's CDR3 is CASRRHYSGASNSPLHF. As DNA, the CDR3 is TGTGCCAGCAGAAGACACTATAGCGGGGCATCTAATTCACCCCTCCACTTT. The chain combines TRBV2 with TRBJ1-6; D may be TRBD1 (5 bases). Looked up from germline, CDR1 is SNHLY and CDR2 is FYNNEI. V was cut by 6 bases and J by 6 bases, with 21 bases left in between. The CDR3 runs 17 residues.

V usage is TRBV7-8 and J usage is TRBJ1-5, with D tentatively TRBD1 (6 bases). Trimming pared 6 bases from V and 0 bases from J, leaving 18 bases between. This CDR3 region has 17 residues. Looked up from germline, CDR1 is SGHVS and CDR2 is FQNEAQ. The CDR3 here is CASRASQGFFSNQPQHF. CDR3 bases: TGTGCCAGCAGGGCCTCACAGGGATTCTTTAGCAATCAGCCCCAGCATTTT.

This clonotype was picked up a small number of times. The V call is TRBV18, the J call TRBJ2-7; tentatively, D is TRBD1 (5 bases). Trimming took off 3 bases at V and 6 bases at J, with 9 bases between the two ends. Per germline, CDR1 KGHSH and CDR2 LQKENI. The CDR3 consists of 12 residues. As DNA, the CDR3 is TGTGCCAGCTCACCGGACATCACCGAGCAGTACTTC. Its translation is CASSPDITEQYF.

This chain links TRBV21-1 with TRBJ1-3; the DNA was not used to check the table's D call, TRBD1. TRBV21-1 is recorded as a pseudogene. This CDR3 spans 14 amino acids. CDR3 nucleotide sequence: TGTGCCAGCAGCACGACAGGGTGGGAAAACACCATATATTTT. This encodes CASSTTGWENTIYF.

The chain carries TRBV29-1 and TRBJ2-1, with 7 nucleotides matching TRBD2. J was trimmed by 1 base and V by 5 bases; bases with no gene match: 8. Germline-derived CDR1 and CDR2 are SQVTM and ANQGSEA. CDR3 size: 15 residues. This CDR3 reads CSVRADGRSYNEQFF. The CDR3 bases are TGCAGCGTTAGGGCGGACGGGAGGTCCTACAATGAGCAGTTCTTC.

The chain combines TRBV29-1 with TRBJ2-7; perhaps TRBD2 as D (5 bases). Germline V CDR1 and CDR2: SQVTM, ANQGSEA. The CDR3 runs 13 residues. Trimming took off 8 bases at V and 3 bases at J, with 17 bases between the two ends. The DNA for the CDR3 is TGCAGCAGTTCCTCCGGGAAAGTCTACGAGCAGTACTTC. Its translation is CSSSSGKVYEQYF.

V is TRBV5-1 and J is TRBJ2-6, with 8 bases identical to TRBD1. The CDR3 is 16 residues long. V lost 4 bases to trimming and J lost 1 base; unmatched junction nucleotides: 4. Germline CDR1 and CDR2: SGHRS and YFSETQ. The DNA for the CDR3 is TGCGCCAGCAGCAGGGACAGGCAGTCTGGGGCCAACGTCCTGACTTTC. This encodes CASSRDRQSGANVLTF.

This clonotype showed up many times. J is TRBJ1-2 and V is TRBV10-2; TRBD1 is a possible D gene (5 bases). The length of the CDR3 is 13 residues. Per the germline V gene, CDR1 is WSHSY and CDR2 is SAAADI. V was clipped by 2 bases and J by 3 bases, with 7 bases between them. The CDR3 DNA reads TGCGCCAGCAGTGAGGGGGCGCACTATGGCTACACCTTC. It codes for CASSEGAHYGYTF.

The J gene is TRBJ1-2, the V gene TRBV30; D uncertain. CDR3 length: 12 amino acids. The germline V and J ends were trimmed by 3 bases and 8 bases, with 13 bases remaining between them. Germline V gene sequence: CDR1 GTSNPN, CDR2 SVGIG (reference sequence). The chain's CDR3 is CAWSPQRRGYTF. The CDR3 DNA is TGTGCCTGGAGCCCCCAAAGGAGGGGCTACACCTTC.

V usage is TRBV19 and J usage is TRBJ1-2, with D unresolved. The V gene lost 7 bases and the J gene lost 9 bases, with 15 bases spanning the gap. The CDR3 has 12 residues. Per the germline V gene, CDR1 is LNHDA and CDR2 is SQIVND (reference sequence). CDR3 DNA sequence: TGTGCCAGTACCTCGGGCCTAGGACGCTACACCTTC. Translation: CASTSGLGRYTF.

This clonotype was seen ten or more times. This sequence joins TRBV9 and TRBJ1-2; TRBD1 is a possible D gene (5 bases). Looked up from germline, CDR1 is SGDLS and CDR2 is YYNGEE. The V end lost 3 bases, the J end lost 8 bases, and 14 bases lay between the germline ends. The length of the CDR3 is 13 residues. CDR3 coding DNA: TGTGCCAGCAGCGGCCAGGTTGGGGACGGCTACACCTTC. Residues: CASSGQVGDGYTF.

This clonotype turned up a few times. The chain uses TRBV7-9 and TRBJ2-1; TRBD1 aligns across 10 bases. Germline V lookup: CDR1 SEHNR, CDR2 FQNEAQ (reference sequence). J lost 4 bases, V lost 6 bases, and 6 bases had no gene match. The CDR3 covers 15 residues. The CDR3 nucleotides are TGTGCCAGCAGTCCTTGGGGACAGGGGTACAATGAGCAGTTCTTC. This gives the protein CASSPWGQGYNEQFF.

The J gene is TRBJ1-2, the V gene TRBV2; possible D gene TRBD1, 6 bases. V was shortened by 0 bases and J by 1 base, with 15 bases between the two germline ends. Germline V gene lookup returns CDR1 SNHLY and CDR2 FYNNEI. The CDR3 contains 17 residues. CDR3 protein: CASSEAGRGHYNYGYTF. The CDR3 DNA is TGTGCCAGCAGTGAAGCAGGCAGGGGACACTATAACTATGGCTACACCTTC.

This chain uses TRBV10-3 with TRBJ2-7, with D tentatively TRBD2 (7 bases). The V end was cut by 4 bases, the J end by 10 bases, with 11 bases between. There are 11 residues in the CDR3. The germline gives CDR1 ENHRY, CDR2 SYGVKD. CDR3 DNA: TGTGCCATCAGTGCGGGGGGCCCCCAGTACTTC. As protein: CAISAGGPQYF.

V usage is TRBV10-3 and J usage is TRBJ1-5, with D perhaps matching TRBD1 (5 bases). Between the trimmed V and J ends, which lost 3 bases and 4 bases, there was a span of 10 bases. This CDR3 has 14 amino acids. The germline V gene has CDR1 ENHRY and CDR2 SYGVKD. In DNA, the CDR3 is TGTGCCATCAGTGACGACAGCTCAAATCAGCCCCAGCATTTT. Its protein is CAISDDSSNQPQHF.

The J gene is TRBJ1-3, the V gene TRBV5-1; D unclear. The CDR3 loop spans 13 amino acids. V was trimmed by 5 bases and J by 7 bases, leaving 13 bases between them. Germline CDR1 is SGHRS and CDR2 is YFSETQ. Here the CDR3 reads CASRYSGTNTIYF. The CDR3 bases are TGCGCCAGCAGATATAGCGGAACCAACACCATATATTTT.

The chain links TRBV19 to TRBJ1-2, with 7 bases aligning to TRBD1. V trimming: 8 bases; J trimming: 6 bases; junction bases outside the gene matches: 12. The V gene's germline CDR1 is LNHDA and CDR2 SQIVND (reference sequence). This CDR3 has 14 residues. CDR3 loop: CASYSRKGADGYTF. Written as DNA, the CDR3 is TGTGCCAGTTACTCGAGAAAGGGGGCGGATGGCTACACCTTC.

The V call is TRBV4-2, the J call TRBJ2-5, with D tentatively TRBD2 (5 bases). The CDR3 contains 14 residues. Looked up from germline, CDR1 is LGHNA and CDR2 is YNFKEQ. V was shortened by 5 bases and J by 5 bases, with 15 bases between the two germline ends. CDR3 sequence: CASSKASGFETQYF. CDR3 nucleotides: TGTGCCAGCAGCAAAGCTTCGGGGTTCGAGACCCAGTACTTC.

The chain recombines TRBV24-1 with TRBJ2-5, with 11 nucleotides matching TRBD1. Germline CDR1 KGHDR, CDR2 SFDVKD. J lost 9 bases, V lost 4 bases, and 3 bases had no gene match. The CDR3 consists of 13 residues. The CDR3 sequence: CATSEPGQGAQYF. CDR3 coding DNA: TGTGCCACCAGTGAACCGGGACAGGGGGCCCAGTACTTC.

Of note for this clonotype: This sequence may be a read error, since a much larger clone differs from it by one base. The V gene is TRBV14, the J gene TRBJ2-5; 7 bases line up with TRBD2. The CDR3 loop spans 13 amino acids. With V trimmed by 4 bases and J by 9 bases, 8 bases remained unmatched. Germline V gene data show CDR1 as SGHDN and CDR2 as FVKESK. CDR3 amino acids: CASSRQPREAQYF. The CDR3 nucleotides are TGTGCCAGCAGCCGACAGCCCCGGGAGGCCCAGTACTTC. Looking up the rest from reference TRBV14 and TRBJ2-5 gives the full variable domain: EAGVTQFPSHSVIEKGQTVTLRCDPISGHDNLYWYRRVMGKEIKFLLHFVKESKQDESGMPNNRFLAERTGGTYSTLKVQPAELEDSGVYFCASSRQPREAQYFGPGTRLLVL.

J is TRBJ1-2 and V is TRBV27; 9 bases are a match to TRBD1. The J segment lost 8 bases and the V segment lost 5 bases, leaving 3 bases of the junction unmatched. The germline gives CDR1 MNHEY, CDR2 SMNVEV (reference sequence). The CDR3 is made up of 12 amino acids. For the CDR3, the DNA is TGTGCCAGCAGTCATGGGACAGGGGGCTACACCTTC. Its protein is CASSHGTGGYTF.

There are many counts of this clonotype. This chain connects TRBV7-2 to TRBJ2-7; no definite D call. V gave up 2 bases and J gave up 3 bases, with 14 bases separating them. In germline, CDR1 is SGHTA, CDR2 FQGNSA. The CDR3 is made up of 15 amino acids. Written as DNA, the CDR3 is TGTGCCAGCAGCTTACTCCGGACGAGCGTCTACGAGCAGTACTTC. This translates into CASSLLRTSVYEQYF. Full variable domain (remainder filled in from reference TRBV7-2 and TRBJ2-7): GAGVSQSPSNKVTEKGKDVELRCDPISGHTALYWYRQSLGQGLEFLIYFQGNSAPDKSGLPSDRFSAERTGGSVSTLTIQRTQQEDSAVYLCASSLLRTSVYEQYFGPGTRLTVT.

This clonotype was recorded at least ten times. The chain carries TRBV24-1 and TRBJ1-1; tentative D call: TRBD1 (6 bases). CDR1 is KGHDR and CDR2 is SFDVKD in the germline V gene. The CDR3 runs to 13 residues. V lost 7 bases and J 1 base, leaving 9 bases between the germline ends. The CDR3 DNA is TGTGCCACCAGCCTGACAGGGAACACTGAAGCTTTCTTT. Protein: CATSLTGNTEAFF.

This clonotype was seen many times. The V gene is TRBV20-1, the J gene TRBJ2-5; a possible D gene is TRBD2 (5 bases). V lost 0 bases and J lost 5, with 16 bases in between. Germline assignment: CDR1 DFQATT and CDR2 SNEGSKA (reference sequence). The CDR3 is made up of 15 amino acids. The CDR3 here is CSAREPGPGSETQYF. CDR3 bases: TGCAGTGCTAGAGAGCCCGGGCCGGGGAGCGAGACCCAGTACTTC.

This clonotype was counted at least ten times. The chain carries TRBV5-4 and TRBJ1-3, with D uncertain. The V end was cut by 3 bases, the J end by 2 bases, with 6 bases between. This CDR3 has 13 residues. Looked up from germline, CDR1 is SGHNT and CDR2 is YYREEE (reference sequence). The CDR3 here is CASSSDPGNTIYF. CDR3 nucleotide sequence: TGTGCCAGCAGCTCCGACCCTGGAAACACCATATATTTT. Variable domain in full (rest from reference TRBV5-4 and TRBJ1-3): ETGVTQSPTHLIKTRGQQVTLRCSSQSGHNTVSWYQQALGQGPQFIFQYYREEENGRGNFPPRFSGLQFPNYSSELNVNALELDDSALYLCASSSDPGNTIYFGEGSWLTVV.

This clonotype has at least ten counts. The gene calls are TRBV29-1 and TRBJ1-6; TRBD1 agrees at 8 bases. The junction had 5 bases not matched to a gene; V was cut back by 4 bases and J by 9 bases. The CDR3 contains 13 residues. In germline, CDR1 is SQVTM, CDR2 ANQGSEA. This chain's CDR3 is CSVAQGATSPLHF. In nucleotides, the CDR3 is TGCAGCGTTGCCCAGGGGGCGACTTCACCCCTCCACTTT.